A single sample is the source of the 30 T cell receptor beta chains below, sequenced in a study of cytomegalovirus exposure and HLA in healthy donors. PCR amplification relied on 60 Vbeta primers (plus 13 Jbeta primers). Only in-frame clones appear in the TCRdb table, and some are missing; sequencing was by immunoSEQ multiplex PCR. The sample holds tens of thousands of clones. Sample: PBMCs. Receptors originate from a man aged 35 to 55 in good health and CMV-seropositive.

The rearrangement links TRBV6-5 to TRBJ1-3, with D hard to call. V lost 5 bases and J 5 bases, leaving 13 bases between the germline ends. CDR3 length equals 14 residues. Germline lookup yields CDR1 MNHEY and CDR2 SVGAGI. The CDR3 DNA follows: TGTGCCAGCAGTCAAGACCCTAGCAGAAACACCATATATTTT. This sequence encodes CASSQDPSRNTIYF.

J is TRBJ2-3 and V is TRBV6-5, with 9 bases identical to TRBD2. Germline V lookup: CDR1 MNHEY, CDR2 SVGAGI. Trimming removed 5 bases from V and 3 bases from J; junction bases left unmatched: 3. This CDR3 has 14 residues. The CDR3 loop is CASSGAGGTDTQYF. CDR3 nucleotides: TGTGCCAGCAGTGGAGCGGGAGGAACAGATACGCAGTATTTT.

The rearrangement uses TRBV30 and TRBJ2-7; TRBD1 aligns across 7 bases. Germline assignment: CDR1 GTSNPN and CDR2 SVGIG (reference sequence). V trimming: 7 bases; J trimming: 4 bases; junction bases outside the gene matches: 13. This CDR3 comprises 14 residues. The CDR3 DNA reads TGTGCCTACGCGTTCCCGGGACAGAGATACGAGCAGTACTTC. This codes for CAYAFPGQRYEQYF.

CDR3 loop: CASSVGGSGRSSYNEQFF. The CDR3 DNA follows: TGTGCCAGCAGCGTAGGTGGTAGCGGGAGGTCGTCCTACAATGAGCAGTTCTTC. J is TRBJ2-1 and V is TRBV9; 10 positions agree with TRBD2. Per germline, CDR1 SGDLS and CDR2 YYNGEE. J lost 1 base, V lost 0 bases, and 7 bases had no gene match. This CDR3 is 18 amino acids long.

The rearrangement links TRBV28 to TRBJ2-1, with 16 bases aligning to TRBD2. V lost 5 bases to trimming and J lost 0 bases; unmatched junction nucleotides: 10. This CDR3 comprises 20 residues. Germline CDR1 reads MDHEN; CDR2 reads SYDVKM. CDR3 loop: CASSPAGTSGRVGSYNEQFF. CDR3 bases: TGTGCCAGCAGTCCCGCCGGGACTAGCGGGAGGGTGGGCTCCTACAATGAGCAGTTCTTC.

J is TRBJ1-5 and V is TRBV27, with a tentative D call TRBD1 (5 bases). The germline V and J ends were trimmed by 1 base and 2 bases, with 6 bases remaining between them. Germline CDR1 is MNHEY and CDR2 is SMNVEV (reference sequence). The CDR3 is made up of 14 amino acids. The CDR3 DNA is TGTGCCAGCAGTTTATTAGGGGGCAATCAGCCCCAGCATTTT. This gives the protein CASSLLGGNQPQHF.

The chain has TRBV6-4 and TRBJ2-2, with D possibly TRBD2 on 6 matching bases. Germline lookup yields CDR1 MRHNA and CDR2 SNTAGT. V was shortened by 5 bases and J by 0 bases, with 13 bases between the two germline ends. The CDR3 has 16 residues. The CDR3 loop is CASSPQAGANTGELFF. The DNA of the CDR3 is TGTGCCAGCAGTCCGCAAGCGGGCGCGAACACCGGGGAGCTGTTTTTT.

CDR3 protein: CASTSGQGGTEAFF. The CDR3 bases are TGTGCCAGCACCTCGGGACAGGGTGGCACTGAAGCTTTCTTT. This chain joins TRBV11-3 and TRBJ1-1, with 9 bases that match TRBD1. The CDR3 length is 14 residues. The germline V gene encodes CDR1 SGHNT and CDR2 YENEEA. The J segment lost 4 bases and the V segment lost 7 bases, leaving 7 bases of the junction unmatched.

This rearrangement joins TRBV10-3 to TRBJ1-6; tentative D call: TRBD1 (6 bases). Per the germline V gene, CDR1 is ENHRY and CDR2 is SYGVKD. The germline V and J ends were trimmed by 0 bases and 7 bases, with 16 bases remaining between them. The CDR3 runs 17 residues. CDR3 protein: CAISESSGGRVNSPLHF. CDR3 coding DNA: TGTGCCATCAGTGAGTCGAGCGGGGGGCGCGTGAATTCACCCCTCCACTTT.

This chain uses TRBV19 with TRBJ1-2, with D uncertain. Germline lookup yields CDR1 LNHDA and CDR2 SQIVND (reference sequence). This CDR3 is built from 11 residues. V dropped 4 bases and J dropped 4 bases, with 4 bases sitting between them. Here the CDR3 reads CASSKLYGYTF. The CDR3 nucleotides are TGTGCCAGTAGTAAGCTCTATGGCTACACCTTC.

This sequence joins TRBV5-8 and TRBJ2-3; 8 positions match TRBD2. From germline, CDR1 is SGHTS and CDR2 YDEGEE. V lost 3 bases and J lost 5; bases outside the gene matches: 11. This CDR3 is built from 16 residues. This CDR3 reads CASSSRLAPRGDTQYF. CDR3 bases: TGTGCCAGCAGCTCAAGACTAGCGCCTAGGGGAGATACGCAGTATTTT.

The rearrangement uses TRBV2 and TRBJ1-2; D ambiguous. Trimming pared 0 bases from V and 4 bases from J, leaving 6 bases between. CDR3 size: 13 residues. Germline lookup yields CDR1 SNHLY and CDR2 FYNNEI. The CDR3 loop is CASSEARIYGYTF. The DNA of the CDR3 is TGTGCCAGCAGTGAAGCCCGTATCTATGGCTACACCTTC.

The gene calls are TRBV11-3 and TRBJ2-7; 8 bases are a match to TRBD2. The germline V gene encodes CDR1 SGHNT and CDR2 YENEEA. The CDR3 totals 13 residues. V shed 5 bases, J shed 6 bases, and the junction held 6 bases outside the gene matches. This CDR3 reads CASSALAGLEQYF. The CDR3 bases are TGTGCCAGCAGCGCCCTAGCGGGCCTCGAGCAGTACTTC.

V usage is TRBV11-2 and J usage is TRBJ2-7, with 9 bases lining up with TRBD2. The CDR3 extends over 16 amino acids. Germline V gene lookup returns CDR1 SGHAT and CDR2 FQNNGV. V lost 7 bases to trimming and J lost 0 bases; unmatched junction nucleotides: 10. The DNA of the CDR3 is TGTGCCAGCACTCCTTGGGGGACTAGCCTCTCCTACGAGCAGTACTTC. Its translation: CASTPWGTSLSYEQYF.

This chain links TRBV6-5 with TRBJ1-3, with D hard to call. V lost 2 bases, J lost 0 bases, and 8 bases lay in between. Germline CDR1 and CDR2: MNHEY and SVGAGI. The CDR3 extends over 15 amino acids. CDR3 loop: CASSYRRSSGNTIYF. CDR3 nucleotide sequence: TGTGCCAGCAGTTACAGGAGGAGCTCTGGAAACACCATATATTTT.

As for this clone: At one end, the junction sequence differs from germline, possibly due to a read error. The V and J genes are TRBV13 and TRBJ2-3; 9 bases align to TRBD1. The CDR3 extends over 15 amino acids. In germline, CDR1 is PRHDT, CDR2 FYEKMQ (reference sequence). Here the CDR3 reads CVSSFTGGVADTQYF. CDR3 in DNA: TGTGTCAGCAGCTTTACAGGGGGCGTTGCAGATACGCAGTATTTT.

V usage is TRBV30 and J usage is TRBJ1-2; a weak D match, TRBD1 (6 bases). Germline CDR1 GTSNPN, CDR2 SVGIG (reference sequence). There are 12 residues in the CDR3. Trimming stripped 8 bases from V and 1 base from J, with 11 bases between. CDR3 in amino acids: CAGQPLNYGYTF. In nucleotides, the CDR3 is TGTGCCGGACAGCCGCTTAACTATGGCTACACCTTC.

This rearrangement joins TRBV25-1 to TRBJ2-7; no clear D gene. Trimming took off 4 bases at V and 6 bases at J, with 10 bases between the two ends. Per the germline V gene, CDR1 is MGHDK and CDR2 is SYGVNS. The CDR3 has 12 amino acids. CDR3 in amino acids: CASSGAPLEQYF. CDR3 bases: TGTGCCAGCAGTGGAGCCCCCCTCGAGCAGTACTTC.

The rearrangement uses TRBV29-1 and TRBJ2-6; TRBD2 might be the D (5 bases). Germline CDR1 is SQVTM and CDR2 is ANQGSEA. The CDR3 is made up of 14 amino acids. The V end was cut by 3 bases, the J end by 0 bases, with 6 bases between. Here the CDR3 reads CSVDGGSGANVLTF. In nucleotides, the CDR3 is TGCAGCGTTGATGGAGGCTCTGGGGCCAACGTCCTGACTTTC. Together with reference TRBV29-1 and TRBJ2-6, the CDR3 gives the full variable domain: SAVISQKPSRDICQRGTSLTIQCQVDSQVTMMFWYRQQPGQSLTLIATANQGSEATYESGFVIDKFPISRPNLTFSTLTVSNMSPEDSSIYLCSVDGGSGANVLTFGAGSRLTVL.

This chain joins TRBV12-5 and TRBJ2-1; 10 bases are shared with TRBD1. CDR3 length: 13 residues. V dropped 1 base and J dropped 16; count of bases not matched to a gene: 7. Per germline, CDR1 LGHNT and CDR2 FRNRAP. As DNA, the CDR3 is TGTGCTAGTGGTTTGGAATCCGGGACAGGGGAATTCTTC. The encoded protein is CASGLESGTGEFF.

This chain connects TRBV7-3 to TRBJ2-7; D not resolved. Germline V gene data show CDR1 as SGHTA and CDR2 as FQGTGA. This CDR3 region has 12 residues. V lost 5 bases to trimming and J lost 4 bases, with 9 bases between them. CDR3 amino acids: CASSEARYEQYF. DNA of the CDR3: TGTGCCAGCAGCGAGGCCCGATACGAGCAGTACTTC.

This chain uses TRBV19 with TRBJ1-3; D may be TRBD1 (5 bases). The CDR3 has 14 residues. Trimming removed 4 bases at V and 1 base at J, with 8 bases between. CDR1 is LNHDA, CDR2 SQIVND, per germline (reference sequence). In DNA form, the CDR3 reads TGTGCCAGTAGTAGGTCAGGGTCTGGAAACACCATATATTTT. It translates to CASSRSGSGNTIYF.

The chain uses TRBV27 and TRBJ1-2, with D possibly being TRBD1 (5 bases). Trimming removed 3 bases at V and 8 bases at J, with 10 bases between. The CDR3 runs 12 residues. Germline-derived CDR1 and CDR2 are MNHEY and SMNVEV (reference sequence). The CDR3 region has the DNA TGTGCCAGCAGTTTTCCTGGGGGGGGCTACACCTTC. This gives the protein CASSFPGGGYTF.

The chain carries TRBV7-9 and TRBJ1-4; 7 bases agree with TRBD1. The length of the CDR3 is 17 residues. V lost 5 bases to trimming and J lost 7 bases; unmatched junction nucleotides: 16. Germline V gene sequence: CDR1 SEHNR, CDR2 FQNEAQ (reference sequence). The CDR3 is CASSLSDRKGAGEKLFF. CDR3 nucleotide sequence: TGTGCCAGCAGCCTCTCGGACAGGAAAGGAGCGGGTGAAAAACTGTTTTTT.

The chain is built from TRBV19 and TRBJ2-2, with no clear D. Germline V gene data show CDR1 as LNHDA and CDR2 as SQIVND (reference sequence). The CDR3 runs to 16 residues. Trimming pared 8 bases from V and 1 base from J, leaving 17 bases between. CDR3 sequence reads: CASRLLRRLNTGELFF. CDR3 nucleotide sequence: TGTGCCAGTCGACTTCTACGAAGATTGAACACCGGGGAGCTGTTTTTT.

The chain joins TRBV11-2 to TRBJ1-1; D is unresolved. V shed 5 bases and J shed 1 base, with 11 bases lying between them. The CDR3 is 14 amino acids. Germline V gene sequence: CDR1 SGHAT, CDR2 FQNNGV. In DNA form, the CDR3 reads TGTGCCAGCAGCCCTCAGGTGGGGAACACTGAAGCTTTCTTT. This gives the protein CASSPQVGNTEAFF.

The CDR3 protein is CASSDVAGGQDEQFF. CDR3 coding DNA: TGTGCCAGCAGTGACGTAGCGGGAGGGCAGGATGAGCAGTTCTTC. This sequence joins TRBV6-4 and TRBJ2-1; TRBD2 aligns across 11 bases. V lost 2 bases, J lost 8 bases, and 5 bases stayed unmatched. From germline, CDR1 is MRHNA and CDR2 SNTAGT. This CDR3 region has 15 residues.

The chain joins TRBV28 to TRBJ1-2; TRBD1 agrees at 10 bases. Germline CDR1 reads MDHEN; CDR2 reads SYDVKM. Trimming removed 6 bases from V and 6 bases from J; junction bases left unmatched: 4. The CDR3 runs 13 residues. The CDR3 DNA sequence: TGTGCCAGCAGCAAAGGACAGGGGGATGGCTACACCTTC. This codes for CASSKGQGDGYTF.

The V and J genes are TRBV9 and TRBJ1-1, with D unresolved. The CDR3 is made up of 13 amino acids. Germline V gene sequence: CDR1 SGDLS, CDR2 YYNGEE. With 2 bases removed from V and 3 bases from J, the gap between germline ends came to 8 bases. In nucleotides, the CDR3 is TGTGCCAGCAGCGTCGGGTGGGACACTGAAGCTTTCTTT. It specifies CASSVGWDTEAFF. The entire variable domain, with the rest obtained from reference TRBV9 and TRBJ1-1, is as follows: DSGVTQTPKHLITATGQRVTLRCSPRSGDLSVYWYQQSLDQGLQFLIQYYNGEERAKGNILERFSAQQFPDLHSELNLSSLELGDSALYFCASSVGWDTEAFFGQGTRLTVV.

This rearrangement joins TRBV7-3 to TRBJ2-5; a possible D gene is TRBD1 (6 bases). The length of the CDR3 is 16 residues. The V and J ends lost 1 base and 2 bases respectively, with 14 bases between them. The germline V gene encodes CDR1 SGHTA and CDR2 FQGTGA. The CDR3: CASSLSRGSTQETQYF. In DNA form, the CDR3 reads TGTGCCAGCAGCTTAAGCAGGGGCAGCACACAAGAGACCCAGTACTTC.